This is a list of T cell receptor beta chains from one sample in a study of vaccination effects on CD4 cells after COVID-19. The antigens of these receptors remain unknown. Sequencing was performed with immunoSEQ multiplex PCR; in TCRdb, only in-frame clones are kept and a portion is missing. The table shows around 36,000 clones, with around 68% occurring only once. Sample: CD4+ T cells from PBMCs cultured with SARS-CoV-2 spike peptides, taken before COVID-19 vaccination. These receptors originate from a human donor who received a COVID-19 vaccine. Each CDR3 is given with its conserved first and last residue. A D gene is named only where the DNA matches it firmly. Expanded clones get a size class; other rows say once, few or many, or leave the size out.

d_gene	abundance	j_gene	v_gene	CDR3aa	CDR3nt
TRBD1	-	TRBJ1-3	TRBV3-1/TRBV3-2	CASSQGQGPTIYF	TGTGCCAGCAGCCAAGGACAGGGACCAACCATATATTTT
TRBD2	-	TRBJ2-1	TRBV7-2	CASRAGLRDEQFF	TGTGCCAGCAGAGCGGGACTACGAGATGAGCAGTTCTTC
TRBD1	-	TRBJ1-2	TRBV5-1	CASSLGDRVNGYTF	TGCGCCAGCAGCTTGGGGGACAGGGTGAATGGCTACACCTTC
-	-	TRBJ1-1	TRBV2	CASTQGGQRNTEAFF	TGTGCCAGCACTCAGGGAGGACAGAGGAACACTGAAGCTTTCTTT
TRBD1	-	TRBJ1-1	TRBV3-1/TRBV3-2	CASSRGQGAEAFF	TGTGCCAGCAGCCGCGGACAGGGGGCTGAAGCTTTCTTT
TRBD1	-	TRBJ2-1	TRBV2	CASSRDRGRGEQFF	TGTGCCAGCAGTAGGGACAGGGGCCGGGGTGAGCAGTTCTTC
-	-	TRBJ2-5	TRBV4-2	CASSRSPAVGEETQYF	TGTGCCAGCAGCCGAAGTCCCGCCGTGGGGGAAGAGACCCAGTACTTC
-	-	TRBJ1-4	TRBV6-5	CASTSRGRYEKLFF	TGTGCCAGCACCTCCCGGGGACGGTATGAAAAACTGTTTTTT
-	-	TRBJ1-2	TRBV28	CASSLSGYYGYTF	TGTGCCAGCAGTTTATCGGGGTACTATGGCTACACCTTC
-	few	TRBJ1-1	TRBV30	CAWSWWGGGLDTEAFF	TGTGCCTGGAGTTGGTGGGGGGGAGGATTGGACACTGAAGCTTTCTTT
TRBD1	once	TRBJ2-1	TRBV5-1	CASSFDRGWGNEQFF	TGCGCCAGCAGCTTCGACAGGGGATGGGGCAATGAGCAGTTCTTC
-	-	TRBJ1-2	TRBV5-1	CASSLGRQPYGYTF	TGCGCCAGCAGCTTGGGACGGCAACCCTATGGCTACACCTTC
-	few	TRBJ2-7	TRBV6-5	CASKVGVYEQYF	TGTGCCAGCAAAGTAGGGGTCTACGAGCAGTACTTC